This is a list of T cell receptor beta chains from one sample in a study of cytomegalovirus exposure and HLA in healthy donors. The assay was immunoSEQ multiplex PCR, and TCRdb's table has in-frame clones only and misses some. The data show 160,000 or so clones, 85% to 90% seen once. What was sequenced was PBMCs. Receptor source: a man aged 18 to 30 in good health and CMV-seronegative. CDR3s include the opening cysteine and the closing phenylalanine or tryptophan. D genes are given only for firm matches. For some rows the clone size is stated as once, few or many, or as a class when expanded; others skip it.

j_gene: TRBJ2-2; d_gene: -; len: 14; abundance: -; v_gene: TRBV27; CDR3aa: CASSLGLNTGELFF; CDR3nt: TGTGCCAGCAGTTTGGGACTTAACACCGGGGAGCTGTTTTTT
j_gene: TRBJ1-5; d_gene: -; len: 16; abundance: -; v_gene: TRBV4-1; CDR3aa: CASSQARGVGNQPQHF; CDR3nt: TGCGCCAGCAGCCAAGCCAGGGGCGTAGGCAATCAGCCCCAGCATTTT
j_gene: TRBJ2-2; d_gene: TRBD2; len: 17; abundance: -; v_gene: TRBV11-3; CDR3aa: CASSLGPLAEVTGELFF; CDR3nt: TGTGCCAGCAGCTTAGGCCCACTAGCGGAAGTCACCGGGGAGCTGTTTTTT
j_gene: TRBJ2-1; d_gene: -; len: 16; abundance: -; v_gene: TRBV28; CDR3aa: CASSLRGSRGSGQQFF; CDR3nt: TGTGCCAGCAGTTTAAGGGGGTCCAGGGGCTCTGGTCAGCAGTTCTTC
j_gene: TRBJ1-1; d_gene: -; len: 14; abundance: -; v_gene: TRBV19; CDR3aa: CASSMGRVNTEAFF; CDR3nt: TGTGCCAGTAGTATGGGCAGGGTGAACACTGAAGCTTTCTTT
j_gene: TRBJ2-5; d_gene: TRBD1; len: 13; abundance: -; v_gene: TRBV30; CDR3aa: CAWSDRVQETQYF; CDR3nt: TGTGCCTGGAGCGACAGGGTGCAAGAGACCCAGTACTTC
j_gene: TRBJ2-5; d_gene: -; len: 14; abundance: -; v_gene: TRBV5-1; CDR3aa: CASSSEVRGQTQYF; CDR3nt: TGCGCCAGCAGCTCGGAGGTCAGGGGACAGACCCAGTACTTC
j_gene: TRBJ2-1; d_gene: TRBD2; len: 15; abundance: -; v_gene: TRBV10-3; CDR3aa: CAISDFSGGYNEQFF; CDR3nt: TGTGCCATCAGCGACTTCAGCGGGGGTTACAATGAGCAGTTCTTC
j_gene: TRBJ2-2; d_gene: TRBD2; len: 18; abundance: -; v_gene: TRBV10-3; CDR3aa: CAITRLAGGRGNTGELFF; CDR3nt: TGTGCCATCACCCGACTAGCGGGGGGGCGCGGGAACACCGGGGAGCTGTTTTTT
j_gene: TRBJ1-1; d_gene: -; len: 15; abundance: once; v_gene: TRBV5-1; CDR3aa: CASSLERRMNTEAFF; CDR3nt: TGCGCCAGCAGCTTGGAGCGGCGGATGAACACTGAAGCTTTCTTT
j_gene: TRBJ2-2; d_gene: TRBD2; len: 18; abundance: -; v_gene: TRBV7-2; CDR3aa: CASSPRPSGGAWGGELFF; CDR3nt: TGTGCCAGCAGCCCCCGTCCGAGCGGGGGGGCCTGGGGCGGGGAGCTGTTTTTT
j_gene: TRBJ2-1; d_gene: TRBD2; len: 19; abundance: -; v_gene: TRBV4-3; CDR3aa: CASSQRGYWKTSGYNEQFF; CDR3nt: TGCGCCAGCAGCCAAAGGGGATATTGGAAGACTAGCGGGTACAATGAGCAGTTCTTC
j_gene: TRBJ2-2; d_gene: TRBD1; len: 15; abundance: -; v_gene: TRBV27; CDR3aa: CASGRTGGHTGELFF; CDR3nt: TGTGCCAGCGGACGGACAGGGGGGCACACCGGGGAGCTGTTTTTT
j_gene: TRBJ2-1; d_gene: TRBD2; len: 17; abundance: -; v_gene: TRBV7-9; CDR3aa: CASSLVLGEGSYNEQFF; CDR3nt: TGTGCCAGCAGCTTAGTCCTGGGGGAGGGCTCGTACAATGAGCAGTTCTTC
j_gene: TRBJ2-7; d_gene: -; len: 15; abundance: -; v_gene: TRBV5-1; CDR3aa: CASSLSPAGLYEQYF; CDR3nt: TGCGCCAGCAGCTTGAGCCCAGCGGGCCTATACGAGCAGTACTTC
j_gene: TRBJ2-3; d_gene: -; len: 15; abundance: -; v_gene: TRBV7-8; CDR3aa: CASSLEAGWTDTQYF; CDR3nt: TGTGCCAGCAGCTTAGAAGCAGGTTGGACAGATACGCAGTATTTT
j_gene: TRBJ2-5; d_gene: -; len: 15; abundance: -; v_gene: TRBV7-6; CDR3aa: CASSLGVPGGETQYF; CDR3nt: TGTGCCAGCAGCTTAGGTGTCCCCGGAGGGGAGACCCAGTACTTC
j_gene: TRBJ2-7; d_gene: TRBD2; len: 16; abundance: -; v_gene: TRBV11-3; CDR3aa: CASSAHGLAGSYEQYF; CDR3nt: TGTGCCAGCAGCGCTCATGGACTAGCGGGTTCGTACGAGCAGTACTTC
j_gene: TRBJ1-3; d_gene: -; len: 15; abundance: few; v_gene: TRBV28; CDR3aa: CASSFSTDDGNTIYF; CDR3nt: TGTGCCAGCAGTTTCTCCACAGACGATGGAAACACCATATATTTT
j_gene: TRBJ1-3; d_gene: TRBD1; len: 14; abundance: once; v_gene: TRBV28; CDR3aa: CASSRRQGGNTIYF; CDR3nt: TGTGCCAGCAGCCGTAGACAGGGGGGAAACACCATATATTTT
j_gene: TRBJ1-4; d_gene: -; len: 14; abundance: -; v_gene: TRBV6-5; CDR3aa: CASSYMRGYEKLFF; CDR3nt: TGTGCCAGCAGTTACATGCGGGGTTACGAAAAACTGTTTTTT
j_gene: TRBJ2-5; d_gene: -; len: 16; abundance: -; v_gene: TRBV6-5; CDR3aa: CASSYRPLEVAKTQYF; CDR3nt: TGTGCCAGCAGTTACCGACCCTTGGAGGTCGCAAAGACCCAGTACTTC
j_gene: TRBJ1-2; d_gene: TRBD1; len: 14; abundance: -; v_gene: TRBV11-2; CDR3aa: CASSASTGDYGYTF; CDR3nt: TGTGCCAGCAGCGCATCGACAGGGGACTATGGCTACACCTTC
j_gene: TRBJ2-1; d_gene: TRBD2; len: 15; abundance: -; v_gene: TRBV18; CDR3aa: CASSRGLAEGNEQFF; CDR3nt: TGTGCCAGCTCACGGGGACTAGCGGAGGGCAATGAGCAGTTCTTC
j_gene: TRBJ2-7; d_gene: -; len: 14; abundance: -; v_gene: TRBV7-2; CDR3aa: CASSPLLTSYEQYF; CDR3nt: TGTGCCAGCAGCCCACTATTGACCTCCTACGAGCAGTACTTC
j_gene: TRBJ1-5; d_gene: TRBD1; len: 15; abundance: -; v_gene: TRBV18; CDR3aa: CASSPTGETSQPQHF; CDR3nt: TGTGCCAGCTCACCAACAGGGGAAACGAGTCAGCCCCAGCATTTT
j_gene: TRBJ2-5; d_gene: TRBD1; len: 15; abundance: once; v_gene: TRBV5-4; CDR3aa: CASSPRQGASETQYF; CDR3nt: TGTGCCAGCAGCCCCCGACAGGGGGCAAGCGAGACCCAGTACTTC
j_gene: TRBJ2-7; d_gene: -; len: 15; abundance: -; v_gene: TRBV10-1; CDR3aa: CASSEFVGGAYEQYF; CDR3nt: TGCGCCAGCAGTGAGTTTGTGGGGGGAGCCTACGAGCAGTACTTC
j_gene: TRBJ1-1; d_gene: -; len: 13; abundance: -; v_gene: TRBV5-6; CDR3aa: CASSFASGTEAFF; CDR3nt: TGTGCCAGCAGCTTTGCTAGTGGCACTGAAGCTTTCTTT